A single sample gave rise to the 16 T cell receptor beta chains below, sequenced in a study of shared clonotypes between healthy human individuals. TCRdb's copy holds only in-frame clones and misses some; the assay was immunoSEQ multiplex PCR. The sample shows fewer than 3 million clones, 92% of them seen only once. The material sequenced was naive CD4+ T cells from PBMCs. Subset of the sample: CD45RA+ positively selected. These TCRs come from a young man in good health. Some clones in this sample may be carry-over from other donors' samples.

Details on this clone: This CDR3 is also generated by other DNA sequences in the sample. The V call is TRBV9, the J call TRBJ2-1, with D possibly being TRBD1 or TRBD2 (5 bases each). Trimming cost V 0 bases and J 4 bases, with 11 bases left between them. Germline V CDR1 and CDR2: SGDLS, YYNGEE. The CDR3 extends over 15 amino acids. CDR3 loop: CASSVDRGAYNEQFF. CDR3 DNA sequence: TGTGCCAGCAGCGTAGACCGGGGCGCTTACAATGAGCAGTTCTTC.

CDR3 DNA sequence: TGTGCCAGTTCGGGACTACTCTCCTACAATGAGCAGTTCTTC. Amino acids: CASSGLLSYNEQFF. This sequence joins TRBV2 and TRBJ2-1, with TRBD2 matching 7 bases. Unmatched junction bases numbered 5, after V lost 9 bases and J lost 0 bases. The germline V gene encodes CDR1 SNHLY and CDR2 FYNNEI. This CDR3 has 14 residues.

The chain is built from TRBV29-1 and TRBJ1-2, with TRBD1 identical over 8 bases. The germline V gene has CDR1 SQVTM and CDR2 ANQGSEA. The CDR3 spans 13 residues. The V and J ends lost 6 bases and 6 bases, in that order; junction bases with no gene match: 9. CDR3 loop: CSVLPWTGHGYTF. The CDR3 DNA reads TGCAGCGTCCTCCCATGGACAGGGCATGGCTACACCTTC.

With respect to this clone: At the DNA level, this CDR3 is encoded by other sequences in the same sample as well. The chain couples TRBV18 to TRBJ2-2; D gene ambiguous. This CDR3 region has 13 residues. In germline, CDR1 is KGHSH, CDR2 LQKENI. The ends were cut back, 3 bases at V and 1 base at J, with 3 bases in the middle. The DNA for the CDR3 is TGTGCCAGCTCACCCAAGAACACCGGGGAGCTGTTTTTT. This translates into CASSPKNTGELFF. The whole variable domain, remainder taken from reference TRBV18 and TRBJ2-2, is NAGVMQNPRHLVRRRGQEARLRCSPMKGHSHVYWYRQLPEEGLKFMVYLQKENIIDESGMPKERFSAEFPKEGPSILRIQQVVRGDSAAYFCASSPKNTGELFFGEGSRLTVL.

This clone was found once. This chain links TRBV6-1 with TRBJ2-2; tentatively, D is TRBD1 (8 bases). Germline-derived CDR1 and CDR2 are MNHNS and SASEGT. Trimming took off 4 bases at V and 3 bases at J, with 12 bases between the two ends. The CDR3 spans 15 residues. The CDR3 loop is CASSGTGRDTGELFF. CDR3 DNA: TGTGCCAGCAGTGGGACAGGGAGGGACACCGGGGAGCTGTTTTTT.

This chain connects TRBV30 to TRBJ1-1, with D unresolved. Germline V gene data show CDR1 as GTSNPN and CDR2 as SVGIG (reference sequence). The CDR3 loop spans 12 amino acids. V lost 3 bases and J lost 5, with 10 bases in between. The CDR3 sequence is CAWSGRWTEAFF. In DNA form, the CDR3 reads TGTGCCTGGAGCGGGAGGTGGACTGAAGCTTTCTTT.

This chain uses TRBV9 with TRBJ2-1, with a weak D call TRBD1 (5 bases). V was pared by 4 bases and J by 2 bases, with 10 bases between. This CDR3 comprises 14 residues. Germline-derived CDR1 and CDR2 are SGDLS and YYNGEE. The CDR3 DNA follows: TGTGCCAGCAGCCCGATAGGGGCCTACAATGAGCAGTTCTTC. Protein sequence: CASSPIGAYNEQFF.

The V gene is TRBV28, the J gene TRBJ2-5, with a weak D call TRBD2 (5 bases). CDR1 MDHEN and CDR2 SYDVKM come from the germline V gene. This CDR3 comprises 14 residues. V was cut by 6 bases and J by 0 bases, with 11 bases left in between. CDR3 nucleotide sequence: TGTGCCAGCAGCGGGGAAGTGGACCAAGAGACCCAGTACTTC. The encoded protein is CASSGEVDQETQYF.

This chain joins TRBV6-5 and TRBJ1-5; D is unclear. CDR3 size: 14 residues. V dropped 2 bases and J dropped 5 bases, with 10 bases sitting between them. The germline gives CDR1 MNHEY, CDR2 SVGAGI. CDR3 nucleotides: TGTGCCAGCAGTTACATCCGGCGATATCAGCCCCAGCATTTT. This translates into CASSYIRRYQPQHF.

CDR3 coding DNA: TGCGCCAGCAGCTTGGGGCCTACGGTCCAGCAAGAGACCCAGTACTTC. Protein product: CASSLGPTVQQETQYF. This chain connects TRBV5-1 to TRBJ2-5, with D unclear. Germline V gene lookup returns CDR1 SGHRS and CDR2 YFSETQ. Deletions cut 0 bases from V and 2 bases from J, with 14 bases between. This CDR3 contains 16 residues.

This clone appeared once. The chain links TRBV5-1 to TRBJ2-5; perhaps TRBD2 as D (6 bases). Germline V gene sequence: CDR1 SGHRS, CDR2 YFSETQ. The CDR3 totals 14 residues. Trimming removed 6 bases at V and 2 bases at J, with 14 bases between. This CDR3 is CASTGLAVQETQYF. In nucleotides, the CDR3 is TGCGCCAGCACGGGGTTAGCGGTTCAAGAGACCCAGTACTTC. The entire variable domain, with the rest obtained from reference TRBV5-1 and TRBJ2-5, is as follows: KAGVTQTPRYLIKTRGQQVTLSCSPISGHRSVSWYQQTPGQGLQFLFEYFSETQRNKGNFPGRFSGRQFSNSRSEMNVSTLELGDSALYLCASTGLAVQETQYFGPGTRLLVL.

The chain combines TRBV7-2 with TRBJ1-5; 12 positions agree with TRBD1. V lost 3 bases, J lost 6 bases, and 6 bases stayed unmatched. Germline V gene data show CDR1 as SGHTA and CDR2 as FQGNSA. This CDR3 spans 16 amino acids. The CDR3 spells CASSFTGQGAFQPQHF. CDR3 sequence (DNA): TGTGCCAGCAGCTTTACGGGACAGGGGGCCTTTCAGCCCCAGCATTTT.

The rearrangement links TRBV4-3 to TRBJ2-3, with 7 bases aligning to TRBD1. V was clipped by 4 bases and J by 0 bases; unmatched bases: 22. There are 21 residues in the CDR3. Germline CDR1 and CDR2: LGHNA and YSLEER. CDR3 nucleotides: TGCGCCAGCAGCCCTCAACATCGAGGCAGGGGGAATCTTGGGAGCACAGATACGCAGTATTTT. Amino acid sequence: CASSPQHRGRGNLGSTDTQYF.

The genes are TRBV7-9 and TRBJ2-7, with no clear D. Germline CDR1 and CDR2: SEHNR and FQNEAQ (reference sequence). The CDR3 contains 14 residues. V was cut by 0 bases and J by 2 bases, with 8 bases left in between. The CDR3 loop reads CASSLAFGPYEQYF. The CDR3 region has the DNA TGTGCCAGCAGCTTAGCCTTCGGCCCCTACGAGCAGTACTTC.

This rearrangement joins TRBV4-2 to TRBJ2-1; 9 nucleotides match TRBD2. Germline lookup yields CDR1 LGHNA and CDR2 YNFKEQ. The length of the CDR3 is 17 residues. V dropped 0 bases and J dropped 2; count of bases not matched to a gene: 5. The CDR3 is CASSQEFVAGAYNEQFF. The CDR3 DNA follows: TGTGCCAGCAGCCAAGAGTTTGTAGCGGGAGCCTACAATGAGCAGTTCTTC.

The rearrangement uses TRBV2 and TRBJ2-7; the match to TRBD1 covers 9 bases. V shed 5 bases, J shed 2 bases, and the junction held 7 bases outside the gene matches. CDR3 length equals 15 residues. CDR1 and CDR2 from the germline V gene are SNHLY and FYNNEI. For the CDR3, the DNA is TGTGCCAGCAGTCCCGGGACAGGGAAGCCCTACGAGCAGTACTTC. It yields the protein CASSPGTGKPYEQYF.